Sequencing of this TCR beta chain was carried out in a study of T cell responses to AZD1222 COVID-19 vaccine. Study overall: Second-dose timings of about 4 or about 12 weeks were pooled.

Study-wide results and caveats: Distributed over spike, vaccine-associated CD4 TCRs predominated at 160-218 and 743-854. Unmutated variant regions are reportedly the target of nearly half of TCRs that are spike-specific.

TCRdb's copy holds only in-frame clones and misses some; the assay was immunoSEQ multiplex PCR. The sample yields 150,000 to 200,000 clones, 90% to 95% seen once. Details on this clone: Its specificity is not known.

The CDR3 length is 12 residues. V shed 4 bases and J 5 bases; nucleotides not matched to a gene: 3. Germline values: CDR1 GTSNPN, CDR2 SVGIG (reference sequence). The chain uses TRBV30 and TRBJ1-1; 8 bases agree with TRBD1. This specimen was peripheral blood, taken on day 0 of AZD1222 vaccination. This receptor was obtained from an adult in good health. CDR3 in amino acids: CAWTGGTTEAFF. In DNA form, the CDR3 reads TGTGCCTGGACAGGGGGCACGACTGAAGCTTTCTTT.